A single T cell receptor beta chain is shown here with its context. The antigen is not known. This specimen comes from a study of T cell responses to AZD1222 COVID-19 vaccine. Study results and limitations: Seropositivity was recorded at baseline in only a handful of AZD1222 recipients. Close to half of all spike-specific TCRs reportedly target regions of the variants that are unmutated.

The CDR3 sequence is 14 residues long. In germline, CDR1 is SGHAT, CDR2 FQDESV (reference sequence). V dropped 2 bases and J dropped 5 bases, with 7 bases sitting between them. Clones were sequenced by immunoSEQ multiplex PCR, and TCRdb holds only the in-frame ones, with some missing. The sample has 80,000 to 100,000 clones; around 90% are singletons. The J gene is TRBJ1-6, the V gene TRBV11-1; D uncertain. This sequence originates from an adult in good health. Specimen: peripheral blood, collected on day 0 of MenACWY control vaccination. CDR3 DNA: TGTGCCAGCAGCTTAACCGGGAATAATTCACCCCTCCACTTT. It translates to CASSLTGNNSPLHF.